Listed below are T cell receptor beta chains from one sample, sequenced in a study of cytomegalovirus exposure and HLA in healthy donors. Sequenced by immunoSEQ multiplex PCR; TCRdb stores in-frame clones only, minus some. The data contain 30,000 to 40,000 clones, about two thirds of them singletons. Sequences were obtained from PBMCs. The origin of the receptors is a middle-aged man in good health and CMV-seropositive. The CDR3 runs from the conserved cysteine through the conserved F or W. The order of the fields is D gene, clone size, V gene, J gene, CDR3 protein, CDR3 DNA. D genes are given only for firm matches. Expanded clones get a size class; other rows say once, few or many, or leave the size out.

TRBD2	NA	TRBV11-2	TRBJ2-5	CASSTGTSGGAETQYF	TGTGCCAGCAGCACCGGGACTAGCGGGGGGGCGGAGACCCAGTACTTC
TRBD1	NA	TRBV5-1	TRBJ2-2	CASSPSHSGTGGTGELFF	TGCGCCAGCAGCCCCTCCCACTCCGGGACAGGGGGGACCGGGGAGCTGTTTTTT
NA	NA	TRBV9	TRBJ1-2	CASSVVAGTNYGYTF	TGTGCCAGCAGCGTAGTGGCGGGGACTAACTATGGCTACACCTTC
NA	NA	TRBV4-2	TRBJ2-1	CASSQFWSSYNEQFF	TGTGCCAGCAGCCAGTTCTGGAGCTCCTACAATGAGCAGTTCTTC
TRBD2	once	TRBV5-1	TRBJ2-1	CASSIGTSISNEQFF	TGCGCCAGCAGCATCGGGACTAGCATCTCCAATGAGCAGTTCTTC
NA	once	TRBV9	TRBJ2-6	CASSVAWGVGANVLTF	TGTGCCAGCAGCGTAGCTTGGGGGGTCGGGGCCAACGTCCTGACTTTC
NA	NA	TRBV2	TRBJ2-7	CASSEQAASYEQYF	TGTGCCAGCAGTGAACAGGCAGCTTCCTACGAGCAGTACTTC
TRBD1	NA	TRBV14	TRBJ1-1	CASSQDMGTGWTEAFF	TGTGCCAGCAGCCAAGATATGGGGACAGGGTGGACTGAAGCTTTCTTT
NA	NA	TRBV13	TRBJ2-2	CASSRGFGELFF	TGTGCCAGCAGCCGGGGGTTCGGGGAGCTGTTTTTT
TRBD1	NA	TRBV18	TRBJ1-4	CASSPMARGLEKLFF	TGTGCCAGCTCACCAATGGCCAGGGGGTTGGAAAAACTGTTTTTT
NA	NA	TRBV13	TRBJ1-2	CASSLGQITNYGYTF	TGTGCCAGCAGCTTAGGGCAGATAACGAACTATGGCTACACCTTC
TRBD1	NA	TRBV11-2	TRBJ1-1	CASSGTAGSEAFF	TGTGCCAGCAGCGGGACAGCCGGATCTGAAGCTTTCTTT
TRBD1	NA	TRBV27	TRBJ1-5	CASSLKGQGVSNQPQHF	TGTGCCAGCAGTTTAAAGGGGCAGGGGGTTAGCAATCAGCCCCAGCATTTT
NA	NA	TRBV7-3	TRBJ1-2	CASSPTAAPYGYTF	TGTGCCAGCAGCCCAACAGCGGCCCCCTATGGCTACACCTTC
NA	NA	TRBV5-4	TRBJ2-7	CASSLGDEQYF	TGTGCCAGCAGCTTGGGCGACGAGCAGTACTTC
TRBD2	NA	TRBV4-1	TRBJ2-5	CASSALAGDSLGETQYF	TGCGCCAGCAGCGCACTAGCGGGGGATAGTTTAGGAGAGACCCAGTACTTC
TRBD1	few	TRBV7-2	TRBJ2-7	CASSHSRTGGYEQYF	TGTGCCAGCAGCCACTCCAGGACAGGGGGGTACGAGCAGTACTTC
TRBD1	once	TRBV27	TRBJ2-1	CASSPGQGESEQFF	TGTGCCAGCAGTCCGGGACAGGGCGAAAGTGAGCAGTTCTTC
NA	NA	TRBV6-5	TRBJ1-2	CASSYSIEGTGDYTF	TGTGCCAGCAGTTACTCGATTGAGGGCACGGGAGACTACACCTTC
TRBD1	few	TRBV6-5	TRBJ2-7	CASRDRDRGPYEQYF	TGTGCCAGCAGGGACCGGGACAGGGGACCCTACGAGCAGTACTTC
NA	few	TRBV28	TRBJ2-7	CASSIALSYEQYF	TGTGCCAGCAGCATAGCACTATCCTACGAGCAGTACTTC
TRBD2	NA	TRBV7-9	TRBJ2-5	CASSLGLAGETQYF	TGTGCCAGCTCCCTGGGACTAGCGGGGGAGACCCAGTACTTC
TRBD1	NA	TRBV29-1	TRBJ1-5	CSAGQGINQPQHF	TGCAGCGCCGGACAGGGAATCAATCAGCCCCAGCATTTT
TRBD1	NA	TRBV11-3	TRBJ2-3	CASSLAYRQGTQYF	TGTGCCAGCAGCTTAGCTTACAGACAGGGAACGCAGTATTTT
TRBD2	few	TRBV7-9	TRBJ2-7	CASSWGGAYEQYF	TGTGCCAGCAGCTGGGGGGGAGCCTACGAGCAGTACTTC
TRBD1	once	TRBV6-5	TRBJ1-3	CASSHRGTGNTIYF	TGTGCCAGCAGTCACAGGGGAACAGGAAACACCATATATTTT
TRBD2	NA	TRBV5-1	TRBJ2-5	CASSLAGLAGGQETQYF	TGCGCCAGCAGCTTGGCGGGCCTAGCGGGGGGGCAAGAGACCCAGTACTTC
NA	NA	TRBV5-1	TRBJ2-3	CASSLVSGTDTQYF	TGCGCCAGCAGCTTGGTATCAGGCACAGATACGCAGTATTTT